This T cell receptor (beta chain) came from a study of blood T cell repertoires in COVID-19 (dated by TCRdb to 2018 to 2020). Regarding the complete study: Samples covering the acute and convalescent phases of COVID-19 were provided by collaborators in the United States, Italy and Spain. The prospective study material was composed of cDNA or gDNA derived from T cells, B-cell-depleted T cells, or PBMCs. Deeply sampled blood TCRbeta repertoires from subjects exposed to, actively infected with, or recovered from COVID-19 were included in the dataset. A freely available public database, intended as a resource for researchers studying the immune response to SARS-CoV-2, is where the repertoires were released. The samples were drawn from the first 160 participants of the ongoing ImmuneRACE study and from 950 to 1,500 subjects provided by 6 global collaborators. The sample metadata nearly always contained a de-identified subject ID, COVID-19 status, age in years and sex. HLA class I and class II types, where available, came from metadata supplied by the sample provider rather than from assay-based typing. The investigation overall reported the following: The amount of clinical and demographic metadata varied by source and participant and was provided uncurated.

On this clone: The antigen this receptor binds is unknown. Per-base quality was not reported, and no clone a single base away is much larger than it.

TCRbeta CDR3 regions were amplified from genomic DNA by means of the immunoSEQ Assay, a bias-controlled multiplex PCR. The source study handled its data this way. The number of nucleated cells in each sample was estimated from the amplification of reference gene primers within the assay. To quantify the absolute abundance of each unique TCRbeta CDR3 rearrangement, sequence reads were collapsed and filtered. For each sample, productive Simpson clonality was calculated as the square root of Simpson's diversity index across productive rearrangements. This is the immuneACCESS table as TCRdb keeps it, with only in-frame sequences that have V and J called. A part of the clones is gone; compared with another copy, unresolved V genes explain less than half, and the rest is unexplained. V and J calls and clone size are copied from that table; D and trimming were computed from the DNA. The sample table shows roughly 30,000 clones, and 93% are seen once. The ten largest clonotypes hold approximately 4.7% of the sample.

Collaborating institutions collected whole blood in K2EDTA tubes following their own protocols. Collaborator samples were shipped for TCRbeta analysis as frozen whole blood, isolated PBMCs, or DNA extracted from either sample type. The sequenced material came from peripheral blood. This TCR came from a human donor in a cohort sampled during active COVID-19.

The CDR3 protein is CASSFRVGPSSYNEQFF. The sequence in DNA is TGCGCCAGCAGCTTCCGGGTGGGGCCGAGCTCCTACAATGAGCAGTTCTTC. The sequence joins TRBV5-1 to TRBJ2-1; matching of 5 bases hints at TRBD1 as the D gene. The CDR3, from cysteine to phenylalanine, totals 17 residues. Only the CDR3 part of the read is kept: 51 bases, read in frame from the first base. The germline V gene yields SGHRS for CDR1 and YFSETQ for CDR2. The V end loses 2 bases and the J end loses 0 bases, and a stretch of 15 bases separates them.